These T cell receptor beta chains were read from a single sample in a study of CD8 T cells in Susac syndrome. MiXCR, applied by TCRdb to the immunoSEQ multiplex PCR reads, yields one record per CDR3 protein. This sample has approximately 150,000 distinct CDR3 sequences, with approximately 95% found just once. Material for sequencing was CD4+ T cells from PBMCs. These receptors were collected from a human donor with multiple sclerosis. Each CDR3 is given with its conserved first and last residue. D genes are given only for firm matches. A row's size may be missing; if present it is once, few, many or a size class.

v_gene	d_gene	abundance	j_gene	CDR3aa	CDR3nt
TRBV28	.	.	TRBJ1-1	CASSRDKAFF	TGTGCCAGCAGCCGGGACAAAGCTTTCTTT
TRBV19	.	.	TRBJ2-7	CASSSGPGQSSYEQYF	TGTGCCAGTAGCAGCGGCCCCGGACAAAGCTCCTACGAGCAGTACTTC
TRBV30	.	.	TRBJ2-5	CAWSVVPQVVYF	TGTGCCTGGAGTGTAGTTCCCCAGGTCGTGTACTTC
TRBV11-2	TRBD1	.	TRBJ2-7	CASSLGQQGTYEQYF	TGTGCCAGCAGCTTAGGCCAACAGGGGACCTACGAGCAGTACTTC
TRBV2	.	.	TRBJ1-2	CASSVVREPSYNGYTF	TGTGCCAGCAGTGTTGTCAGGGAACCATCTTATAATGGCTACACCTTC
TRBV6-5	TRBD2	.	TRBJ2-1	CASSYRLGLAGEGEQFF	TGTGCCAGCAGTTACCGTTTGGGACTAGCGGGAGAAGGGGAGCAGTTCTTC
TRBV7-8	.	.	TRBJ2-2	CASSLALGAGELFF	TGTGCCAGCAGCTTAGCGCTGGGAGCCGGGGAGCTGTTTTTT
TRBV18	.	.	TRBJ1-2	CASSPQGMEGYTF	TGTGCCAGCTCACCCCAGGGAATGGAGGGCTACACCTTC
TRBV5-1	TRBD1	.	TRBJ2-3	CASSSLTGSTDTQYF	TGCGCCAGCAGCTCTCTGACAGGGAGCACAGATACGCAGTATTTT
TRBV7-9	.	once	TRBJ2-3	CASSLPYRLGHTQYF	TGTGCCAGCAGCTTACCGTATCGTTTGGGTCATACGCAGTATTTT
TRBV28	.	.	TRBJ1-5	CASEAGISNQPQHF	TGTGCCAGCGAGGCAGGGATTAGCAATCAGCCCCAGCATTTT
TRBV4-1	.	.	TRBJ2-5	CASSQDRQQTQYF	TGCGCCAGCAGCCAAGACCGGCAGCAGACCCAGTACTTC
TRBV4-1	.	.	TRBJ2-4	CASSQAIVNLSGAKNIQYF	TGCGCCAGCAGCCAAGCAATTGTGAACTTGAGTGGAGCCAAAAACATTCAGTACTTC
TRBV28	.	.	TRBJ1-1	CASSLQEYEAFF	TGTGCCAGCAGTTTACAGGAGTATGAAGCTTTCTTT
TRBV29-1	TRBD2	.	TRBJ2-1	CSVEDGRGATYNEQFF	TGCAGCGTTGAAGATGGGAGGGGAGCGACCTACAATGAGCAGTTCTTC
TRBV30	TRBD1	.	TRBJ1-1	CAWSVLGTGVTEAFF	TGTGCCTGGAGTGTACTCGGGACAGGGGTTACTGAAGCTTTCTTT
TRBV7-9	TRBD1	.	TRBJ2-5	CASSSTGPQETQYF	TGTGCCAGCAGCTCGACAGGGCCCCAAGAGACCCAGTACTTC
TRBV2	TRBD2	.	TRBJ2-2	CASSAGGLNTGELFF	TGTGCCAGCAGTGCGGGGGGGCTCAACACCGGGGAGCTGTTTTTT
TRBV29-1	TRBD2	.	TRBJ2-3	CSVQGLAGEADTQYF	TGCAGCGTGCAGGGACTAGCGGGAGAAGCAGATACGCAGTATTTT
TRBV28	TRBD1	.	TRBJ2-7	CASKRTGPDYEQYF	TGTGCCAGCAAGAGGACAGGCCCTGACTACGAGCAGTACTTC
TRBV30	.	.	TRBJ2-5	CAWSHGEQETQYF	TGTGCCTGGAGTCATGGCGAACAAGAGACCCAGTACTTC
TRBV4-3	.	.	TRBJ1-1	CASSQAYSEMNTEAFF	TGCGCCAGCAGCCAAGCCTACAGTGAGATGAACACTGAAGCTTTCTTT
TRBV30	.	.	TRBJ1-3	CAGRTSGNTIYF	TGTGCCGGCCGGACCTCTGGAAACACCATATATTTT
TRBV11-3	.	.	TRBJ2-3	CASSLDRGYSDTQYF	TGTGCCAGCAGCTTAGACCGGGGATATTCAGATACGCAGTATTTT
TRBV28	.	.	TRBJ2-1	CASSRYNEQFF	TGTGCCAGCAGCCGGTACAATGAGCAGTTCTTC
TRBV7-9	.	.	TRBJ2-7	CASSLGGVKYEQYF	TGTGCCAGCAGCTTAGGCGGGGTCAAATACGAGCAGTACTTC
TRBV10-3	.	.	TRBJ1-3	CAIRSSGNTIYF	TGTGCCATCAGGAGCTCTGGAAACACCATATATTTT
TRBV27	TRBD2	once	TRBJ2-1	CASTRKLAGGNEQFF	TGTGCCAGCACCCGAAAACTAGCGGGAGGCAATGAGCAGTTCTTC
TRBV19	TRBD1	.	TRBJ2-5	CASSRDRKETQYF	TGTGCCAGTAGTAGGGACAGGAAAGAGACCCAGTACTTC
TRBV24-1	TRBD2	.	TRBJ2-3	CATGTSGKDTQYF	TGTGCCACCGGGACTAGCGGGAAAGATACGCAGTATTTT
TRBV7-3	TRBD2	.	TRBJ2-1	CASSTTTSDGEQFF	TGTGCCAGCAGCACCACGACTAGCGACGGTGAGCAGTTCTTC
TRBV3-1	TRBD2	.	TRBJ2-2	CASSHMAGVDTGELFF	TGTGCCAGCAGCCACATGGCGGGAGTAGACACCGGGGAGCTGTTTTTT
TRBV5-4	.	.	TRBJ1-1	CASSLTGGATEAFF	TGTGCCAGCAGCTTGACCGGGGGGGCCACTGAAGCTTTCTTT
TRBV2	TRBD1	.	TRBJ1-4	CASSATQGETEKLFF	TGTGCCAGCAGTGCCACACAGGGGGAGACTGAAAAACTGTTTTTT
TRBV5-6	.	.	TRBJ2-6	CASSWGSGFYGANVLTF	TGTGCCAGCAGCTGGGGCTCAGGGTTCTATGGGGCCAACGTCCTGACTTTC
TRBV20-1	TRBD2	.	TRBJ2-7	CSASPGQAGENEQYF	TGCAGTGCTAGTCCAGGGCAAGCGGGAGAGAACGAGCAGTACTTC
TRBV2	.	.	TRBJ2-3	CASKSRGHTDTQYF	TGTGCCAGCAAGTCTCGGGGACACACAGATACGCAGTATTTT
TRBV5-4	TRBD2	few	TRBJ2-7	CASSQTSASYEQYF	TGTGCCAGCAGCCAGACTAGCGCCTCCTACGAGCAGTACTTC
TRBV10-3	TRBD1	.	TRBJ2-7	CAISEPRQGSYEQYF	TGTGCCATCAGTGAGCCACGACAGGGTTCCTACGAGCAGTACTTC
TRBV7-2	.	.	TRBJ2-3	CASNLISGTDTQYF	TGTGCCAGCAACCTGATAAGCGGCACAGATACGCAGTATTTT
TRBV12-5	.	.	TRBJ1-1	CASGDVGGGGTEAFF	TGTGCTAGTGGTGACGTGGGGGGCGGTGGCACTGAAGCTTTCTTT
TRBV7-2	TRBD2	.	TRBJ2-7	CASSLLAGENEQYF	TGTGCCAGCAGCCTACTAGCGGGAGAAAACGAGCAGTACTTC
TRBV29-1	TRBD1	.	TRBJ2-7	CSVHPLDRDRVTYEQYF	TGCAGCGTTCACCCCCTGGACCGGGACAGGGTTACCTACGAGCAGTACTTC
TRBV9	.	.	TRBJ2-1	CASSVALDEQFF	TGTGCCAGCAGCGTAGCTTTGGATGAGCAGTTCTTC
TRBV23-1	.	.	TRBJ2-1	CASSQSSNEQFF	TGCGCCAGCAGTCAATCCTCCAATGAGCAGTTCTTC